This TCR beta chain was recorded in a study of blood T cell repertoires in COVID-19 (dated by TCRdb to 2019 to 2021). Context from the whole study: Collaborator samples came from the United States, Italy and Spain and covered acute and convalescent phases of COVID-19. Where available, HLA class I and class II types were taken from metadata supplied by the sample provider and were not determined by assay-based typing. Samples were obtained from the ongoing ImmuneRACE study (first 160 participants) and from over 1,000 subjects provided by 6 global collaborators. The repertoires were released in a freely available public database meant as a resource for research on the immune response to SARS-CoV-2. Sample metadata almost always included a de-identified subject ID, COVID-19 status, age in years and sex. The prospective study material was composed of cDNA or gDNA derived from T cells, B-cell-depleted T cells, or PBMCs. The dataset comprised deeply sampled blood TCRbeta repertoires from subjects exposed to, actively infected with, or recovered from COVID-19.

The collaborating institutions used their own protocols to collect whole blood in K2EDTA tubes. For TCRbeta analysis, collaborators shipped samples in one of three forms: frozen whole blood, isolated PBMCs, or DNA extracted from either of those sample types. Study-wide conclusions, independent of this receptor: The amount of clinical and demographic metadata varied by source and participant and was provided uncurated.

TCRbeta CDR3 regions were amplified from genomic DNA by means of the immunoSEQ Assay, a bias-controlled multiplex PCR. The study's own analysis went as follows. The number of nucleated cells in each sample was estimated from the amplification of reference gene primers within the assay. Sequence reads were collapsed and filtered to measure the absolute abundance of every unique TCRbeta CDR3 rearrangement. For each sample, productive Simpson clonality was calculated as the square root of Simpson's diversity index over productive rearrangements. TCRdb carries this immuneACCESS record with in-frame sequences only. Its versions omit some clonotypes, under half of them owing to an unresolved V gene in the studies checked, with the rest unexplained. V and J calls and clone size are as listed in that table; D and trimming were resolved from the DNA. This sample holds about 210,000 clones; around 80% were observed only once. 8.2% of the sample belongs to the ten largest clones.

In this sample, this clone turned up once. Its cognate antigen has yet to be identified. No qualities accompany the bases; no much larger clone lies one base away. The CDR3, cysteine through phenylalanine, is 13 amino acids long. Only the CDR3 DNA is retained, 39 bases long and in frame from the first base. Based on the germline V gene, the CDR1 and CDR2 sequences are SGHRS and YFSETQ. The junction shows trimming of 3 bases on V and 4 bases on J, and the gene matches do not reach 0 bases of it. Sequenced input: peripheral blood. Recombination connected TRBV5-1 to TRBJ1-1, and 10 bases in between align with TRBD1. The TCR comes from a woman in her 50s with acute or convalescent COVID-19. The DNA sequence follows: TGCGCCAGCAGCTGGACAGGGGGCACTGAAGCTTTCTTT. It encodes CASSWTGGTEAFF.